One sample yielded the 19 T cell receptor beta chains listed below, sequenced in a study of T cell repertoires in cytomegalovirus infection. No antigen is known for these receptors. TCRdb re-derived calls from the reads in MiXCR, one entry per CDR3 protein. The repertoire holds fewer than 950,000 distinct CDR3 sequences, with 30% to 35% as singletons. The input for sequencing was cultured CD8+ T cells from PBMCs, taken from culture after CMV antigen stimulation. These TCRs come from a human donor in good health (CMV status not recorded). Some clones in this sample may be carry-over from other donors' samples.

This clonotype has a handful of counts. J is TRBJ2-2 and V is TRBV15, with TRBD1 matching over 7 bases. Per germline, CDR1 LNHNV and CDR2 YYDKDF (reference sequence). The CDR3 totals 17 residues. The J segment lost 1 base and the V segment lost 1 base, leaving 6 bases of the junction unmatched. CDR3 amino acids: CATSRVQGRRNTGELFF. CDR3 DNA sequence: TGTGCCACCAGCAGAGTACAGGGGAGACGGAACACCGGGGAGCTGTTTTTT.

V gene TRBV27 combines with J gene TRBJ2-7; D is possibly TRBD2 (6 bases). This CDR3 contains 13 residues. Germline CDR1 MNHEY, CDR2 SMNVEV (reference sequence). Trimming shortened V by 4 bases and J by 3 bases, and 10 bases separated the two germline ends. The CDR3: CASSWEVYYEQYF. CDR3 coding DNA: TGTGCCAGCAGTTGGGAGGTATACTACGAGCAGTACTTC.

This sequence joins TRBV12-3 or TRBV12-4 and TRBJ2-1; D unclear. This CDR3 comprises 12 residues. Trimming took 3 bases from V and 8 from J, leaving 8 bases between them. DNA for the CDR3: TGTGCCAGCAGTTTGGGATTTGATGAGCAGTTCTTC. Translated, it gives CASSLGFDEQFF.

V usage is TRBV10-3 and J usage is TRBJ2-1, with 11 bases matching TRBD2. Trimming cost V 0 bases and J 4 bases; bases outside gene matches: 2. CDR1 is ENHRY, CDR2 SYGVKD, per germline. The CDR3 loop spans 16 amino acids. The CDR3 region has the DNA TGTGCCATCAGTGAGTCGACTAGCGGGAATTACAATGAGCAGTTCTTC. Translation gives CAISESTSGNYNEQFF.

This clonotype was counted only a few times. CDR3 region: CASSEGQGPSYEQYF. The CDR3 DNA follows: TGCGCCAGCAGTGAGGGGCAGGGTCCCTCCTACGAGCAGTACTTC. The genes are TRBV10-1 and TRBJ2-7; possibly TRBD1 for D (5 bases). The CDR3 totals 15 residues. Trimming left V 2 bases short and J 0 bases short, with 11 bases between. The germline CDR1 and CDR2 sequences are WNHNN and SYGVQD (reference sequence).

The chain has TRBV7-9 and TRBJ1-1; no definite D call. The V end was cut by 5 bases, the J end by 4 bases, with 11 bases between. The V gene's germline CDR1 is SEHNR and CDR2 FQNEAQ (reference sequence). This CDR3 is built from 13 residues. The CDR3 bases are TGTGCCAGCAGCAACACGGGGATCACTGAAGCTTTCTTT. Translation: CASSNTGITEAFF.

This clonotype appeared a few times. This rearrangement joins TRBV6-5 to TRBJ2-7; 9 bases line up with TRBD1. The ends lost 2 bases at V and 6 bases at J; junction bases unmatched: 2. Germline values: CDR1 MNHEY, CDR2 SVGAGI. This CDR3 has 13 residues. The CDR3, as DNA: TGTGCCAGCAGTTACCGGACAGGGGTCGAGCAGTACTTC. Its translation: CASSYRTGVEQYF.

The chain combines TRBV9 with TRBJ1-6, with D possibly being TRBD1 (5 bases). Germline CDR1 and CDR2: SGDLS and YYNGEE. Trimming took off 6 bases at V and 7 bases at J, with 17 bases between the two ends. The CDR3 extends over 15 amino acids. This chain's CDR3 is CASTLGVAENSPLHF. CDR3 in DNA: TGTGCCAGCACCCTAGGGGTAGCGGAGAATTCACCCCTCCACTTT.

This clonotype appeared once. This chain links TRBV12-3 or TRBV12-4 with TRBJ1-1; 7 bases match TRBD1. V lost 7 bases, J lost 4 bases, and 6 bases stayed unmatched. CDR3 size: 13 residues. CDR3 sequence (DNA): TGTGCCAGCAACCCGACAGGGTTCACTGAAGCTTTCTTT. Translation: CASNPTGFTEAFF.

This clonotype was counted a few times. The chain has TRBV19 and TRBJ1-2; 7 bases are a match to TRBD1. CDR3 size: 17 residues. V was pared by 4 bases and J by 4 bases, with 15 bases of the junction left unmatched. From germline, CDR1 is LNHDA and CDR2 SQIVND (reference sequence). The CDR3 DNA follows: TGTGCCAGTAGTACCCTTTCTCGGACAGGTTTTGGCTATGGCTACACCTTC. Residues: CASSTLSRTGFGYGYTF.

This clonotype was observed a few times. J is TRBJ1-2 and V is TRBV12-3 or TRBV12-4; D ambiguous. The CDR3 spans 13 residues. V gave up 3 bases and J gave up 3 bases, with 8 bases separating them. CDR3 residues: CASSFPNDYGYTF. CDR3 nucleotide sequence: TGTGCCAGCAGTTTTCCGAACGACTATGGCTACACCTTC.

This sequence joins TRBV10-3 and TRBJ2-3, with D perhaps TRBD2 (7 bases). Germline CDR1 and CDR2: ENHRY and SYGVKD. The CDR3 extends over 17 amino acids. The V end lost 7 bases, the J end lost 6 bases, and 26 bases lay between the germline ends. For the CDR3, the DNA is TGTGCCATCAAAAGTCAGGGGAGGGGACGCAATGTGGATACGCAGTATTTT. Its protein is CAIKSQGRGRNVDTQYF.

In its sample, this clonotype was seen a few times. The chain combines TRBV6-5 with TRBJ1-1; tentative D call: TRBD1 (5 bases). Per the germline V gene, CDR1 is MNHEY and CDR2 is SVGAGI. This CDR3 has 12 residues. Trimming stripped 6 bases from V and 8 bases from J, with 13 bases between. The CDR3 bases are TGTGCCAGCAGCCCCTCCGGGGGAGAAGCTTTCTTT. Amino acids: CASSPSGGEAFF.

This rearrangement joins TRBV12-3 or TRBV12-4 to TRBJ2-1; 7 bases line up with TRBD1. The CDR3 has 16 amino acids. V lost 6 bases to trimming and J lost 0 bases; unmatched junction nucleotides: 8. The CDR3 DNA reads as TGTGCCAGCAGGCCGACAGGGCGAAGCTCCTACAATGAGCAGTTCTTC. It is translated as CASRPTGRSSYNEQFF.

This rearrangement joins TRBV6-1 to TRBJ1-2, with D hard to call. The CDR3 runs 13 residues. The V end lost 6 bases, the J end lost 7 bases, and 15 bases lay between the germline ends. CDR1 MNHNS and CDR2 SASEGT come from the germline V gene. DNA of the CDR3: TGTGCCAGCAGCCTCGAATTGTTAGGTGGCTACACCTTC. Protein: CASSLELLGGYTF.

This clonotype was seen only once. The chain recombines TRBV20-1 with TRBJ2-5, with TRBD2 matching 14 bases. V trimming: 0 bases; J trimming: 5 bases; junction bases outside the gene matches: 2. This CDR3 region has 15 residues. Germline V gene lookup returns CDR1 DFQATT and CDR2 SNEGSKA (reference sequence). The DNA for the CDR3 is TGCAGTGCTAGAGAGAGGACTAGCGGGGGGGAGACCCAGTACTTC. Translating it yields CSARERTSGGETQYF.

V gene TRBV7-8 combines with J gene TRBJ2-5; 7 bases align to TRBD1. Germline loops: CDR1 SGHVS, CDR2 FQNEAQ. J gave up 5 bases and V 3 bases, and 6 bases lay outside the gene matches. The CDR3 has 14 residues. CDR3 sequence reads: CASSFPTGRETQYF. The CDR3 DNA reads TGTGCCAGCAGCTTTCCGACAGGGCGGGAGACCCAGTACTTC.

The chain carries TRBV13 and TRBJ2-4, with a weak D call TRBD1 (5 bases). Per germline, CDR1 PRHDT and CDR2 FYEKMQ (reference sequence). V was shortened by 5 bases and J by 0 bases, with 14 bases between the two germline ends. The CDR3 extends over 16 amino acids. The CDR3 is CASSPQGALAKNIQYF. Written as DNA, the CDR3 is TGTGCCAGCAGCCCCCAAGGGGCATTAGCCAAAAACATTCAGTACTTC.

The table lists this clonotype with many counts. Mismatch with germline at one junction end may stem from a read error. The CDR3 loop reads CASSNTDASNQPQHF. The CDR3 DNA reads as TGTGCTAGCAGTAACACTGACGCCAGCAATCAGCCCCAGCATTTT. The J gene is TRBJ1-5, the V gene TRBV7-7; D not certain. Germline CDR1 and CDR2: SSHAT and FNYEAQ (reference sequence). The CDR3 has 15 residues.